This TCR beta chain was retrieved from a study of response to subunit inactivated influenza vaccine. Broader study findings: Authors suggested each seasonal influenza vaccination recruits few new T cells.

This CDR3 has 14 residues. Trimming stripped 3 bases from V and 0 bases from J, with 8 bases between. Germline V gene lookup returns CDR1 DFQATT and CDR2 SNEGSKA (reference sequence). MiXCR, applied by TCRdb to the RT-PCR reads, yields one record per CDR3 protein. The profile shows 500,000 or so distinct CDR3 sequences, 15% to 20% of them singletons. A note on this clonotype: The antigen remains unidentified.

Material: CD4+ T cells sorted from PBMCs, obtained less than 30 months after vaccination. The V gene is TRBV20-1, the J gene TRBJ2-2; unclear D gene. The TCR sequence derives from a man between 50 and 69 years old who received an inactivated influenza vaccine. CDR3 coding DNA: TGCAGTGCTAGTGGGCAGTCGAACACCGGGGAGCTGTTTTTT. Its translation is CSASGQSNTGELFF.